The entry below describes one TCR beta chain. In the authors' workflow: Amplified reference gene primers provided the basis for estimating nucleated cell counts. The data were produced by immunoSEQ multiplex PCR, yet TCRdb's version contains in-frame clones alone and is incomplete. The V and J calls and clone size were taken over from that table, and D and trimming were inferred from the DNA. The sample holds tens of thousands of clones; approximately 91% are singletons and the top ten take approximately 3.5%. Germline V gene data show CDR1 as SGHTA and CDR2 as FQGTGA. Trimming took 2 bases from V and 5 from J, leaving 13 bases between them. This CDR3 comprises 14 residues. This sample is part of a study of blood T cell repertoires in COVID-19. Whole-study context: The samples span acute and convalescent COVID-19 from the United States, Italy and Spain. Nucleic acid was either cDNA or gDNA, and it came from T cells, B-cell-depleted T cells, or PBMCs.

Sequencing was carried out using peripheral blood. The receptor's source is a man in his sixties or seventies with acute or convalescent COVID-19. The V gene is TRBV7-3, the J gene TRBJ2-7; tentatively, D is TRBD1 (6 bases). CDR3 loop: CASSLGQGLNEQYF. Here the CDR3 DNA reads TGTGCCAGCAGCTTAGGGCAGGGGCTGAACGAGCAGTACTTC.